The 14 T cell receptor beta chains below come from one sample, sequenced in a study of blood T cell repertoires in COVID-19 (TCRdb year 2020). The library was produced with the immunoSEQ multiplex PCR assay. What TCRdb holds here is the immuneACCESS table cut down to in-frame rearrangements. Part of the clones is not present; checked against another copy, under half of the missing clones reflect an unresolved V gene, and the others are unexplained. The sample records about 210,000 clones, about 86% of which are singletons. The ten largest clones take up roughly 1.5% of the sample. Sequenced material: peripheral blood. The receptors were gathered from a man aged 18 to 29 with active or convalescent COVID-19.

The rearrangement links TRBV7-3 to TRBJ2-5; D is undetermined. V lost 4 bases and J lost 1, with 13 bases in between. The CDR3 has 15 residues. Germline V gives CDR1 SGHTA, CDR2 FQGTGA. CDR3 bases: TGTGCCAGCAGCTCAGAACTGGCTAGCCAAGAGACCCAGTACTTC. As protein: CASSSELASQETQYF.

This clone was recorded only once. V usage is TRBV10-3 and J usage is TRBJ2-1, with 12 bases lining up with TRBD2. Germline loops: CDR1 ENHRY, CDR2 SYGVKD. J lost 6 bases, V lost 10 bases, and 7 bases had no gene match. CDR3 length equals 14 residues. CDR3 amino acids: CATRLAGESNEQFF. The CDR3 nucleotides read TGTGCCACGCGACTAGCGGGAGAGTCCAATGAGCAGTTCTTC.

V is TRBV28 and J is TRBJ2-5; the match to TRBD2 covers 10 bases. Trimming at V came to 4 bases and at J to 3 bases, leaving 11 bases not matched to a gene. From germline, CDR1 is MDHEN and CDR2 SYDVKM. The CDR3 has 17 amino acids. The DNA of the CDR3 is TGTGCCAGCAGTTCCTCTACAGGACTAGCGGTAAAAGAGACCCAGTACTTC. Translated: CASSSSTGLAVKETQYF.

Here the CDR3 reads CASSAGQGSKANEKLFF. In nucleotides, the CDR3 is TGTGCCAGCAGCGCGGGACAGGGGAGTAAGGCTAATGAAAAACTGTTTTTT. The genes are TRBV9 and TRBJ1-4, with 10 bases aligning to TRBD1. Germline assignment: CDR1 SGDLS and CDR2 YYNGEE. The V segment lost 3 bases and the J segment 3 bases; nucleotides outside the gene matches: 8. This CDR3 region has 17 residues.

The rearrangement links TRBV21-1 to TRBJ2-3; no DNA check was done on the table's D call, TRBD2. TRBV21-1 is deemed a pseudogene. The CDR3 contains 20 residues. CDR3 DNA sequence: TGTGCCAGCAGCAAATATTCGGGGGGGACTAGCGGTGCTAGCACAGATACGCAGTATTTT. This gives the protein CASSKYSGGTSGASTDTQYF.

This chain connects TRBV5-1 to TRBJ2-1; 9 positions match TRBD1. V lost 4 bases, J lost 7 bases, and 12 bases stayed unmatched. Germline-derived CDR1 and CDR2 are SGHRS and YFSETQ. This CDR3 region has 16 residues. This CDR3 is CASSTHGTGSGNEQFF. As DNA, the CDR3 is TGCGCCAGCAGCACGCACGGGACAGGGTCGGGGAATGAGCAGTTCTTC.

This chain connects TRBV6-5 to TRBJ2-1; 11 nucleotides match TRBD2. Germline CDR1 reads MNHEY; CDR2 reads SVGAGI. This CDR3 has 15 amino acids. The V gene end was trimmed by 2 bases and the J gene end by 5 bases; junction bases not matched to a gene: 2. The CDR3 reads CASSYGTSGHNEQFF. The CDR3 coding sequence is TGTGCCAGCAGTTACGGGACTAGCGGTCACAATGAGCAGTTCTTC.

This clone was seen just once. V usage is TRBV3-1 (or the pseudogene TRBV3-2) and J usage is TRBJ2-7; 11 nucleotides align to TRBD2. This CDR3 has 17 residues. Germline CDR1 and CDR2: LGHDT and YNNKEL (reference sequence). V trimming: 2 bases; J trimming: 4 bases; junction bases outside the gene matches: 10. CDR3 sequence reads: CASSQWGQLAGEYEQYF. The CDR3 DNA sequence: TGTGCCAGCAGCCAATGGGGCCAACTAGCGGGAGAATACGAGCAGTACTTC.

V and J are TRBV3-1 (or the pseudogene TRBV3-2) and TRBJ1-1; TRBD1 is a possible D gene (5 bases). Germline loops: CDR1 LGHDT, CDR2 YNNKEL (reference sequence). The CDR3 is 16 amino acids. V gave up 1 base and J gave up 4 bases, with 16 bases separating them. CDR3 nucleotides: TGTGCCAGCAGCCAAGGGGCGGCAGGGTCGGGCACTGAAGCTTTCTTT. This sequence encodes CASSQGAAGSGTEAFF.

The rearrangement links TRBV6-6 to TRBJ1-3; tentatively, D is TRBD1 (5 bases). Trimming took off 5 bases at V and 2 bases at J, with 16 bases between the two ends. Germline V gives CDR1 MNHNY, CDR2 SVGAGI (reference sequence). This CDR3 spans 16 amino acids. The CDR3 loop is CASSLLGRGAGNTIYF. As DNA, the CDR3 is TGTGCCAGCAGTCTTCTCGGGAGGGGTGCTGGAAACACCATATATTTT.

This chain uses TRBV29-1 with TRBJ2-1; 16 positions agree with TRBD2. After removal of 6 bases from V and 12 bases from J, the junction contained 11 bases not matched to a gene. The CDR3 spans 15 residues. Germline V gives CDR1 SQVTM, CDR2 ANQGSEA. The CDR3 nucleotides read TGCAGCGTGGATCCGGGACTAGCGGGAGGGCGGTGGCAGTTCTTC. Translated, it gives CSVDPGLAGGRWQFF.

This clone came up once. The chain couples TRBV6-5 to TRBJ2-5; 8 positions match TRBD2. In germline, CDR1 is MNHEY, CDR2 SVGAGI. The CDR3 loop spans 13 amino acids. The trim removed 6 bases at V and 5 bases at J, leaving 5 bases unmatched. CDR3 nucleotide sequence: TGTGCCAGCAGGCCGGGACTAGATGAGACCCAGTACTTC. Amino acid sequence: CASRPGLDETQYF.

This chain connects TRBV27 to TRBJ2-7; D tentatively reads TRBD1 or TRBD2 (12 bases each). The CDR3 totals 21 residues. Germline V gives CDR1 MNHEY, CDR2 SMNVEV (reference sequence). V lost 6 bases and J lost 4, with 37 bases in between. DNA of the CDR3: TGTGCCAGCAGCCTTCGGGGACAGGGGGCGGCTAGCGGGAGGGCCCAATACGAGCAGTACTTC. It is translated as CASSLRGQGAASGRAQYEQYF.

This CDR3 is CASRLTGTNNNEQFF. CDR3 coding DNA: TGTGCCAGCAGGCTAACCGGGACTAATAACAATGAGCAGTTCTTC. The rearrangement links TRBV27 to TRBJ2-1; 7 bases line up with TRBD2. The germline gives CDR1 MNHEY, CDR2 SMNVEV (reference sequence). The CDR3 sequence is 15 residues long. V dropped 6 bases and J dropped 5; count of bases not matched to a gene: 10.